This T cell receptor (beta chain) derives from a study of cytomegalovirus exposure and HLA in healthy donors (dated by TCRdb to between 2016 and 2019). At the level of the whole study: The 500 to 800 repertoires of the first cohort and the approximately 130 validation repertoires were produced on the same platform, according to a later analysis. To predict cytomegalovirus infection status, the study combined high-throughput TCR immunosequencing, statistical association of individual TCRs with disease status, and machine learning. The study aimed to test whether signatures of past pathogen exposure could be identified by cataloging public T cell receptors. Along with the approximately 700-subject first cohort, a separate validation cohort of 120 different subjects was used.

According to the germline V gene (reference sequence), CDR1 reads LNHDA and CDR2 reads SQIVND. V was cut back by 2 bases and J by 4 bases, leaving a gap of 8 bases between them. Reading from cysteine to phenylalanine, the CDR3 counts 13 amino acids. Solely the CDR3 DNA is kept, with 39 bases framed from the first base. Summary of the overall study and its limitations: Cytomegalovirus status was reported to be diagnosed by the classifier with high specificity and sensitivity in both the original and validation cohorts. A few of the identified cytomegalovirus-associated TCR beta chains were confirmed in vitro to be specific for cytomegalovirus antigens. In a later analysis, TCRs clustered in the first cohort were found to also tend to co-occur in the 130 or so validation repertoires, with over 90% of cluster scores above 0. The authors suggested that the approach could potentially be extended to other disease states and immunological phenotypes. A total of fewer than 200 TCR beta chains were listed by the study as associated with cytomegalovirus. Most TCR sequences were seen in very few donors, while some public TCRs were found in many individuals. A later analysis had no HLA typing for the validation cohort, so co-occurrence there was scored across all 110 or so repertoires.

The donors were included in the validation cohort of over a hundred subjects, a group kept apart from the roughly 700-subject first cohort. Details on this clone: Its antigen target is currently unknown. Per-nucleotide qualities are absent, and no much larger clonotype sits a single base away.

Libraries were built with the immunoSEQ multiplex PCR assay. On the authors' methods: A statistical classification framework was built for diagnosing cytomegalovirus status from the catalog of TCR beta chain sequences. TCRdb took over this immuneACCESS table, retaining in-frame rearrangements with V and J assigned. Such tables are incomplete; in checked studies, under half of the missing clones stem from an unresolved V gene, and the remainder is unexplained. D and trimming were read from the DNA, whereas the V and J calls and clone size are those reported in that table. In this sample the table shows about 220,000 clones, 85% to 95% of which occur a single time. The top ten constitute 1.1% of the sample.

This TCR was recovered from a woman aged 18-30 years in good health and CMV-seronegative. The chain is made from TRBV19 and TRBJ1-2; the D segment cannot be called with confidence. Sequences were obtained from PBMCs. The sequenced DNA is TGTGCCAGTAGTATACAGTCATTCTATGGCTACACCTTC. The resulting protein is CASSIQSFYGYTF.